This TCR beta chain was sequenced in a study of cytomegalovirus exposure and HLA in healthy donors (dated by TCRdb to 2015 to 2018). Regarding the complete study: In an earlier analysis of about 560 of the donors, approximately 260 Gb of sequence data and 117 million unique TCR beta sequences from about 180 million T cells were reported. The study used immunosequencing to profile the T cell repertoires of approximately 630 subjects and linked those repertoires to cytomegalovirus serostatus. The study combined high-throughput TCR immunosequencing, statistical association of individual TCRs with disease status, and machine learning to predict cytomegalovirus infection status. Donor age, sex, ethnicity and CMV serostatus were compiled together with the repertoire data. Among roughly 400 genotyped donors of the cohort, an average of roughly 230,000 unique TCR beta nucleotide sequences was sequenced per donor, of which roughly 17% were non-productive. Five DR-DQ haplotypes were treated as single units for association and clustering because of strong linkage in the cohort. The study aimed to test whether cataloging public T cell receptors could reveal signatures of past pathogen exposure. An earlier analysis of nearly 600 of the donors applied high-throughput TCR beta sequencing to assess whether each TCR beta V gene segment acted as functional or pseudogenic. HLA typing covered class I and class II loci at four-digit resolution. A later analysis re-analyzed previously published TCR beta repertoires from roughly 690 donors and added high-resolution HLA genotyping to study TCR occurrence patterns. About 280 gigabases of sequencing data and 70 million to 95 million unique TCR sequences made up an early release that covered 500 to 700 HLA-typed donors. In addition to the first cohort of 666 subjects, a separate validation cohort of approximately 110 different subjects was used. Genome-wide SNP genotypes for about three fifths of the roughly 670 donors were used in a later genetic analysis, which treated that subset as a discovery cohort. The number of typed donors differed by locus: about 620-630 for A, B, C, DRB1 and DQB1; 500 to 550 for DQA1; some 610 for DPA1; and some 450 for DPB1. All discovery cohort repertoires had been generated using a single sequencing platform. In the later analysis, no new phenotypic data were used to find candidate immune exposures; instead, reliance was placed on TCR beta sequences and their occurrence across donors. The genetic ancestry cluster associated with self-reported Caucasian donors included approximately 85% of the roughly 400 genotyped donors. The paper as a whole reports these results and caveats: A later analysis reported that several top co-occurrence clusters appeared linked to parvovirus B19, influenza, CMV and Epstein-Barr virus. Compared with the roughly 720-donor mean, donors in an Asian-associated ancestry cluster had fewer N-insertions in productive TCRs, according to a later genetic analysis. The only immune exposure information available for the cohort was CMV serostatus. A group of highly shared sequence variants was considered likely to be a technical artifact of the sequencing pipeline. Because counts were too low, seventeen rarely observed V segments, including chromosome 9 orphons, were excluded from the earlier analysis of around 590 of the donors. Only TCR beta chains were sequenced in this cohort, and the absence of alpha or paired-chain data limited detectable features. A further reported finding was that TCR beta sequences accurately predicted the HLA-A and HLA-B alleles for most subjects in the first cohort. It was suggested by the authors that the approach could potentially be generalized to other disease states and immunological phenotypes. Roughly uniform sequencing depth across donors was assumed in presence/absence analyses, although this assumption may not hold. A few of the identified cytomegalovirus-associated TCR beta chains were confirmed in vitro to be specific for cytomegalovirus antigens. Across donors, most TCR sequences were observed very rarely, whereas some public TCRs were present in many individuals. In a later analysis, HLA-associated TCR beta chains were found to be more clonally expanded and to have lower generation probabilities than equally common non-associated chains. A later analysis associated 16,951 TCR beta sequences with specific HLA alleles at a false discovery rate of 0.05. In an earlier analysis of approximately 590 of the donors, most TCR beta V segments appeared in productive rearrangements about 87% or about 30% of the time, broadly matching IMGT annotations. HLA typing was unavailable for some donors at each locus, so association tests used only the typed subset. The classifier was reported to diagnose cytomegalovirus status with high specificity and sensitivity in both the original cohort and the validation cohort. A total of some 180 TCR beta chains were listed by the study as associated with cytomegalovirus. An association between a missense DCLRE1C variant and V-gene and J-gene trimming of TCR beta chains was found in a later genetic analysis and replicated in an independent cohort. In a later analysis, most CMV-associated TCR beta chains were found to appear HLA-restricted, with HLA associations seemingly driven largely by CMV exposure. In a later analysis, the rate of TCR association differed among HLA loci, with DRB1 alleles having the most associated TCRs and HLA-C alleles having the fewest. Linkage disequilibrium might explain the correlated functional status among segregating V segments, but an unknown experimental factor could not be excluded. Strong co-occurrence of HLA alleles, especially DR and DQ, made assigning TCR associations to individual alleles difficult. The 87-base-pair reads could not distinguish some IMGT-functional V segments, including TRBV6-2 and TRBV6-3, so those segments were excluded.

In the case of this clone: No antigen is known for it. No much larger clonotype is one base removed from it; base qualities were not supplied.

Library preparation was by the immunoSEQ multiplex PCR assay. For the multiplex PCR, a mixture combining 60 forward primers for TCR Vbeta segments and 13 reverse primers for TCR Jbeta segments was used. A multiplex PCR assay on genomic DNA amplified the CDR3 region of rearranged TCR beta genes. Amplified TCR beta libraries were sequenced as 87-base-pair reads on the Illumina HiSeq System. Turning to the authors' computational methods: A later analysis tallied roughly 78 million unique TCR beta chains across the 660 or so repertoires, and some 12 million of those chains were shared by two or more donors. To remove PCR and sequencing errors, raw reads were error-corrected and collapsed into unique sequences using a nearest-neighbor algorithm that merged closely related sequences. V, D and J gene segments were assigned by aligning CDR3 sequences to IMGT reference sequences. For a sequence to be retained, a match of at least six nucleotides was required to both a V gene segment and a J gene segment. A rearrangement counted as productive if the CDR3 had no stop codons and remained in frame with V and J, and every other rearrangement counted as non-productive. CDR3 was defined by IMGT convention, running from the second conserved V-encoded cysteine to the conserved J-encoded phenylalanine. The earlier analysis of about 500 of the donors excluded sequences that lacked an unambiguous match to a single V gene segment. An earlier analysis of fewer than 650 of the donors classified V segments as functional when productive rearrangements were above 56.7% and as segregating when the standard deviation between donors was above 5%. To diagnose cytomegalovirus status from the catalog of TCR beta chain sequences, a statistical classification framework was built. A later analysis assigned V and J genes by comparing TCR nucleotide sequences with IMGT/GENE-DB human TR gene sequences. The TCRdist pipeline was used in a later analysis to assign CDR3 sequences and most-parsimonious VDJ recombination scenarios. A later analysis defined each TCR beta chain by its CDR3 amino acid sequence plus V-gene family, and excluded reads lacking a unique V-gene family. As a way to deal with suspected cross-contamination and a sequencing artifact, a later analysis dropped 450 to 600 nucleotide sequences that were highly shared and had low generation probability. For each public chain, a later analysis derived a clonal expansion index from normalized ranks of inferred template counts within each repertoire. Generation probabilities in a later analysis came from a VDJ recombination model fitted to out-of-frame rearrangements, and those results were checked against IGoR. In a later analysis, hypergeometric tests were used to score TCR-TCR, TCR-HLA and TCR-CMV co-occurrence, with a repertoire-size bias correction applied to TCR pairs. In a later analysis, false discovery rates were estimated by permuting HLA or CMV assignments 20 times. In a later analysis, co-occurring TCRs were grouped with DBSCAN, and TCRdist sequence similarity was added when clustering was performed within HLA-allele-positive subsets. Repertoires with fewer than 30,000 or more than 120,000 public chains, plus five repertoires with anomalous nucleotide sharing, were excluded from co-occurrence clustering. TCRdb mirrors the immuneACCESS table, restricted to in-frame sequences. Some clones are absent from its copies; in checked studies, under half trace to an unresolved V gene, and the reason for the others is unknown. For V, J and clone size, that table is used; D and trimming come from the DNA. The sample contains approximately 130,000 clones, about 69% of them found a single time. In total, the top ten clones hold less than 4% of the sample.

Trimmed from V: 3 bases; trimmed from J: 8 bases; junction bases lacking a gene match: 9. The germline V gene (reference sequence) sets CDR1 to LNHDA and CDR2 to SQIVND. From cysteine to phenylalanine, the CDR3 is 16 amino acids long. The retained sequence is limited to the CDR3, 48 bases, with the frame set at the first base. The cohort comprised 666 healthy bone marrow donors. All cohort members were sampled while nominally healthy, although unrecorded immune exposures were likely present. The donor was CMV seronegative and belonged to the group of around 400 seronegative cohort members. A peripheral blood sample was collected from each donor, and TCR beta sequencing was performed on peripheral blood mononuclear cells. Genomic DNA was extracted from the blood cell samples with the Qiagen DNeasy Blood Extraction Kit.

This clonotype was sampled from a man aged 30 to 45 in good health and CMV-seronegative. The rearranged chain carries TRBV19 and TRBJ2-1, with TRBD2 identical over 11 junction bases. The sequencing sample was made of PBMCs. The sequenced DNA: TGTGCCAGTAGTATGGGGTATAGCGGGAGGGGGTATGAGCAGTTCTTC. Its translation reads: CASSMGYSGRGYEQFF.